This T cell receptor (beta chain) came from a study of blood T cell repertoires in COVID-19. Study context: T cells, B-cell-depleted T cells, or PBMCs supplied cDNA or gDNA.

The V end was cut by 3 bases, the J end by 2 bases, with 16 bases between. The V gene's germline CDR1 is MNHEY and CDR2 SVGEGT. CDR3 length: 16 amino acids. Sequenced by immunoSEQ multiplex PCR; TCRdb stores in-frame clones only, minus some. The sample yields 90,000 to 110,000 clones, 83% seen once. The receptor comes from an older woman with acute or convalescent COVID-19. The rearrangement uses TRBV6-2 or TRBV6-3 and TRBJ1-1; D gene uncertain. The sequencing input was peripheral blood. Written as DNA, the CDR3 is TGTGCCAGCAGTTATAGCGGGTGGCGGACCAACACTGAAGCTTTCTTT. Amino acids: CASSYSGWRTNTEAFF.